The 5 T cell receptor beta chains listed next were all sequenced from one sample in a study of beta chain features in type 1 diabetes. Expressed TCRB transcripts were sequenced because the entire RNA isolate underwent reverse transcription. The method was immunoSEQ multiplex PCR; TCRdb's version includes in-frame clones alone and lacks a portion of them. The sample records 35,000 to 50,000 clones, roughly 50% being singletons. The sequencing input was stem cell memory CD4+ T cells from blood. All receptors derive from a young woman in good health.

The chain carries TRBV7-2 and TRBJ2-7, with unresolved D. Per the germline V gene, CDR1 is SGHTA and CDR2 is FQGNSA. The CDR3 has 13 amino acids. Trimming pared 5 bases from V and 2 bases from J, leaving 10 bases between. The DNA for the CDR3 is TGTGCCAGCAGCACCAGACGGGCCTACGAGCAGTACTTC. Its translation is CASSTRRAYEQYF.

V and J are TRBV29-1 and TRBJ2-3; D gene unclear. Looked up from germline, CDR1 is SQVTM and CDR2 is ANQGSEA. This CDR3 is built from 15 residues. With 1 base removed from V and 0 bases from J, the gap between germline ends came to 11 bases. The chain's CDR3 is CSVEGSPGSTDTQYF. The CDR3 nucleotides read TGCAGCGTTGAAGGGTCACCCGGGAGCACAGATACGCAGTATTTT.

This chain links TRBV19 with TRBJ2-5; 13 bases are a match to TRBD2. The CDR3 consists of 17 residues. Per germline, CDR1 LNHDA and CDR2 SQIVND (reference sequence). J was trimmed by 4 bases and V by 4 bases; bases with no gene match: 9. CDR3 sequence reads: CASSRGGTSGALETQYF. Written as DNA, the CDR3 is TGTGCCAGTAGTAGAGGAGGGACTAGCGGGGCTTTAGAGACCCAGTACTTC.

This clone was observed a few times. The chain carries TRBV18 and TRBJ1-4; D is ambiguous. The CDR3 extends over 13 amino acids. The V end was cut by 3 bases, the J end by 5 bases, with 7 bases between. Germline V gene lookup returns CDR1 KGHSH and CDR2 LQKENI. The CDR3 bases are TGTGCCAGCTCACCGATAGTGAATGAAAAACTGTTTTTT. Translation: CASSPIVNEKLFF.

This clone was seen a few times. This chain joins TRBV28 and TRBJ2-1, with D possibly being TRBD2 (5 bases). V lost 6 bases, J lost 4 bases, and 10 bases lay in between. This CDR3 contains 13 residues. Germline CDR1 is MDHEN and CDR2 is SYDVKM. The CDR3 region is CASSRTSYNEQFF. The CDR3 region has the DNA TGTGCCAGCAGCCGAACTAGTTACAATGAGCAGTTCTTC.